The clone carrying this TCR beta chain was seen more than once but under ten times. Antigen: not known. This specimen comes from a study of T-cell memory formation after mild COVID-19. Findings of the study overall: Confirmation was lacking for SARS-CoV-2 specificity of second-wave clones that peaked on day 37.

Germline V gives CDR1 LGHDT, CDR2 YNNKEL (reference sequence). V was clipped by 4 bases and J by 13 bases; unmatched bases: 10. CDR3 size: 13 residues. 5'RACE primed at constant segments yielded TCR alpha and TCR beta cDNA libraries bearing sample barcodes and UMIs. Each CDR3 protein gets one entry after TCRdb re-called the 5' RACE reads with MiXCR. The data show hundreds of thousands of distinct CDR3 sequences, with roughly 20% seen just once and about 12% held by the top ten. The rearrangement links TRBV3-1 to TRBJ2-1, with 7 positions matching TRBD1. The sequencing input was PBMCs or a T cell subset sorted from them (not recorded which). This TCR came from an adult woman who had mild COVID-19 (a few samples of this study predate the infection). Cell type and time point are not known. CDR3 in DNA: TGTGCCAGCAGCCCCACAGGGGCCCTGGGACAGTTCTTC. This encodes CASSPTGALGQFF.